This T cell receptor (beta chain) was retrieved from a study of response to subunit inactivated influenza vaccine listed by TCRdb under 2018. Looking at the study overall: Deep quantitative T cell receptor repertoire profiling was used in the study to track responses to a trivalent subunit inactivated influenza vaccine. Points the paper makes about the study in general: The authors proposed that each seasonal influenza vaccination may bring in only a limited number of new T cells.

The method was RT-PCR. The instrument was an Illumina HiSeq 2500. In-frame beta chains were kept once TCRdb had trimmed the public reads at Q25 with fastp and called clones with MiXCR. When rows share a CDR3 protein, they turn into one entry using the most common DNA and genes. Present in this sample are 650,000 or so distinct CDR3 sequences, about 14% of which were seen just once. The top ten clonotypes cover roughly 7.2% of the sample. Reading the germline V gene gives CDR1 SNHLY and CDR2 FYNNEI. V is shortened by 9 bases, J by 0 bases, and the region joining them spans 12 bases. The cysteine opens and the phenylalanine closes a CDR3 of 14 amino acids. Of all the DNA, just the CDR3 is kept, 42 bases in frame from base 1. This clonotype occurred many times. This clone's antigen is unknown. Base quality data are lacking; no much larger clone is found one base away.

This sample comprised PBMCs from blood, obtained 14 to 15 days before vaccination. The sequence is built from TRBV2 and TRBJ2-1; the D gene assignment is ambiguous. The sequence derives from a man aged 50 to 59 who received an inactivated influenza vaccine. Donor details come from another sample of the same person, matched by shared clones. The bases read TGTGCCAGTAGAGCCGACCGCTCCTACAATGAGCAGTTCTTC. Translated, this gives CASRADRSYNEQFF.